A selection of T cell receptor beta chains follows, all from one sample in a study of shared clonotypes between healthy human individuals. Here immunoSEQ multiplex PCR was the method, and the copy in TCRdb shows in-frame clones only, minus some. The sample yields 2 million or so clones, 95% seen once. Sequenced: naive CD4+ T cells sorted from blood. The source of these receptors is a man between 18 and 29 years old in good health. Each CDR3 is given with its conserved first and last residue.

v_call	j_call	cdr3_aa
TRBV4-3	TRBJ1-4	CASSQEVNEKLFF
TRBV25-1	TRBJ1-4	CASSPGVTTEKLFF
TRBV2	TRBJ2-5	CASSPGQGSGETQYF
TRBV7-2	TRBJ1-5	CASSLVGQSNQPQHF
TRBV18	TRBJ2-1	CASSPGLAGVPHYNEQFF
TRBV7-8	TRBJ1-6	CASSLARLVRSPLHF
TRBV6-5	TRBJ2-2	CASRKAGELFF
TRBV5-4	TRBJ2-5	CASSFKGTETQYF
TRBV4-3	TRBJ2-4	CASSLTLGTENIQYF
TRBV6-5	TRBJ1-5	CASSEVDSNQPQHF
TRBV6-5	TRBJ1-4	CASSSGSVGEKLFF
TRBV18	TRBJ1-4	CASSRSDRGGEKLFF
TRBV5-1	TRBJ1-1	CASSLYMNTEAFF
TRBV19	TRBJ1-2	CASRSRGFTNYGYTF
TRBV5-1	TRBJ2-3	CASSSTGGDTQYF
TRBV13	TRBJ2-7	CASSFLTGASGKHSYEQYF
TRBV5-8	TRBJ1-1	CASSTATLNTEAFF
TRBV7-6	TRBJ2-3	CASSLNRGQSTDTQYF
TRBV7-9	TRBJ2-7	CASSLDGDVTYEQYF
TRBV5-1	TRBJ2-2	CASSWSAGYGELFF
TRBV2	TRBJ1-1	CASSLQGATMNTEAFF
TRBV28	TRBJ1-2	CASSVLIKGGYTF
TRBV30	TRBJ2-5	CAWAEQETQYF
TRBV9	TRBJ2-3	CASSLAGAAPSTDTQYF
TRBV11-2	TRBJ2-7	CASSIKIGLQYEQYF
TRBV5-1	TRBJ1-1	CASSLTGDTEAFF
TRBV10-3	TRBJ2-7	CAISESSGASYEQYF
TRBV19	TRBJ1-1	CATQGQENTEAFF
TRBV5-1	TRBJ1-2	CASSPLGTANYGYTF
TRBV19	TRBJ2-4	CASSIEEVGKYIQYF
TRBV2	TRBJ2-7	CASKAPSGVGTYEQYF
TRBV5-1	TRBJ2-2	CASRLAGGPVTGELFF
TRBV19	TRBJ1-1	CASSWAGLNTEAFF
TRBV5-6	TRBJ1-2	CASSSRLRRPYGYTF
TRBV7-9	TRBJ2-2	CADRGNTGELFF